This entry features one T cell receptor beta chain sequence. This specimen belongs to a study of blood T cell repertoires in COVID-19. About the research overall: Whether acute or convalescent, the COVID-19 samples came from the United States, Italy and Spain.

Germline V lookup: CDR1 SGHRS, CDR2 YFSETQ. The CDR3 covers 14 residues. The junction had 2 bases not matched to a gene; V was cut back by 3 bases and J by 8 bases. Source study methods: Reference gene primers were amplified, and this amplification served to estimate nucleated cell counts. The data were produced by immunoSEQ multiplex PCR, yet TCRdb's version contains in-frame clones alone and is incomplete. The D gene and trimming were derived from the DNA, and the V and J assignments and clone size from that table. The data contain roughly 160,000 clones, less than 90% of them seen just once; the ten biggest clones take up over 12%.

The sequence came from a man younger than 35 with active or convalescent COVID-19. The sequencing sample was made of peripheral blood. V usage is TRBV5-1 and J usage is TRBJ2-1; 13 nucleotides match TRBD2. CDR3 amino acids: CASSYTSGGDEQFF. CDR3 nucleotides: TGCGCCAGCAGCTACACTAGCGGGGGGGATGAGCAGTTCTTC. Full variable domain (rest looked up from reference TRBV5-1 and TRBJ2-1): KAGVTQTPRYLIKTRGQQVTLSCSPISGHRSVSWYQQTPGQGLQFLFEYFSETQRNKGNFPGRFSGRQFSNSRSEMNVSTLELGDSALYLCASSYTSGGDEQFFGPGTRLTVL.